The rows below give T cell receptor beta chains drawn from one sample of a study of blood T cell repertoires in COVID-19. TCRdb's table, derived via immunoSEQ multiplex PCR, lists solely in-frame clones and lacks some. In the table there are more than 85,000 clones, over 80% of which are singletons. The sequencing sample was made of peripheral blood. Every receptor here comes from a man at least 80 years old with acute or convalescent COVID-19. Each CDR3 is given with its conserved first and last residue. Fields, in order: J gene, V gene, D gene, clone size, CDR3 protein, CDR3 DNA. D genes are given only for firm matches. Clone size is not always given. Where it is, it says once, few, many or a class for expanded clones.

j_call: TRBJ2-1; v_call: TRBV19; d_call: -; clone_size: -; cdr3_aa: CASKTYNEQFF; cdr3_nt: TGTGCCAGCAAAACATACAATGAGCAGTTCTTC
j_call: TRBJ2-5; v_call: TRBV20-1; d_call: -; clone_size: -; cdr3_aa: CSASPSLAQRAQYF; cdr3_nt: TGCAGTGCTAGTCCTAGTCTAGCTCAACGGGCCCAGTACTTC
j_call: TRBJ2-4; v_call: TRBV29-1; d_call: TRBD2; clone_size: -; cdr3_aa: CSVIGLAGEGVKNIQYF; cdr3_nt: TGCAGCGTCATTGGACTAGCGGGAGAGGGGGTCAAAAACATTCAGTACTTC
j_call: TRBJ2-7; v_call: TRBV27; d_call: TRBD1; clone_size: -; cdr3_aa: CASSAPGQGSYEQYF; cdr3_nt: TGTGCCAGCAGTGCTCCGGGACAGGGAAGTTACGAGCAGTACTTC
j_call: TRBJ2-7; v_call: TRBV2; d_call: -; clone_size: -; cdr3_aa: CASRGPGAYEQYF; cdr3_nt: TGTGCCAGCAGGGGCCCCGGGGCCTACGAGCAGTACTTC
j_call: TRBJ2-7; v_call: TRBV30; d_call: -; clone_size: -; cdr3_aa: CAWSDGSYEQYF; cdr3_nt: TGTGCCTGGAGTGACGGCTCCTACGAGCAGTACTTC
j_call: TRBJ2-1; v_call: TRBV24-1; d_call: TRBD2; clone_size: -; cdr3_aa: CATNGASGKFYNEQFF; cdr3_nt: TGTGCCACCAACGGAGCTAGCGGGAAGTTCTACAATGAGCAGTTCTTC
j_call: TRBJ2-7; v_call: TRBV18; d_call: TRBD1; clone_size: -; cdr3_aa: CASAGTGYEQYF; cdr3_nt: TGTGCCAGCGCCGGGACAGGGTACGAGCAGTACTTC
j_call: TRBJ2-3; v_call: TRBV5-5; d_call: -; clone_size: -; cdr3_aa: CASSRGLGRTDTQYF; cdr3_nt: TGTGCCAGCAGTAGAGGGTTAGGTCGCACAGATACGCAGTATTTT
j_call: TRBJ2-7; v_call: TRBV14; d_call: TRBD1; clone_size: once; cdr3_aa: CASSLKERTGPYEQYF; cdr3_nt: TGTGCCAGCAGCCTTAAGGAGAGGACAGGCCCCTACGAGCAGTACTTC
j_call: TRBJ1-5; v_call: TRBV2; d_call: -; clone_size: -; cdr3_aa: CATATGGANQPQHF; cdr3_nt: TGTGCCACCGCGACTGGGGGGGCAAATCAGCCCCAGCATTTT
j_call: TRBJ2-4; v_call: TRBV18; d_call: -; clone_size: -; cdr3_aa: CASSPSLREAKNIQYF; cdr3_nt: TGTGCCAGCTCACCTTCCCTGAGAGAGGCCAAAAACATTCAGTACTTC
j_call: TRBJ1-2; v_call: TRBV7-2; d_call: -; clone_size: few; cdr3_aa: CASSLVPAGVVVGYTF; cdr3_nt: TGTGCCAGCAGCTTAGTCCCGGCAGGGGTAGTTGTTGGCTACACCTTC
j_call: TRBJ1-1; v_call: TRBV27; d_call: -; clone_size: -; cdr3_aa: CASSFLSTVNTEAFF; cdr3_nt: TGTGCCAGCAGTTTCCTTTCCACAGTGAACACTGAAGCTTTCTTT
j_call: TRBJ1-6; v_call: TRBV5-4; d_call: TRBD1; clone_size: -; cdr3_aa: CASSFDRESSPLHF; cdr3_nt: TGTGCCAGCAGCTTCGACAGGGAGAGTTCACCCCTCCACTTT
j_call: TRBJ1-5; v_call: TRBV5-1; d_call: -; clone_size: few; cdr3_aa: CASSPGGYSNQPQHF; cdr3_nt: TGCGCCAGCAGCCCCGGGGGGTATAGCAATCAGCCCCAGCATTTT
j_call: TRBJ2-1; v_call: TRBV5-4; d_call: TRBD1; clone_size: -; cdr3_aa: CASSVPPGGLGYNEQFF; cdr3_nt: TGTGCCAGCAGCGTTCCACCAGGGGGCCTGGGCTACAATGAGCAGTTCTTC
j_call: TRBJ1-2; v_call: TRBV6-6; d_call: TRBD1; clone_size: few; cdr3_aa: CASSYGTGYNYGYTF; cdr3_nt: TGTGCCAGCAGTTACGGGACAGGCTATAACTATGGCTACACCTTC
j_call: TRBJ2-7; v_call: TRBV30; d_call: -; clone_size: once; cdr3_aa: CAWSPGQGGKYF; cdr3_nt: TGTGCCTGGAGTCCCGGACAGGGAGGGAAGTACTTC
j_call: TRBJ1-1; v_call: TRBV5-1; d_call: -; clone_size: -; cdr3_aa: CASSFGRANTEAFF; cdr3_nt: TGCGCCAGCAGCTTTGGGAGGGCGAACACTGAAGCTTTCTTT
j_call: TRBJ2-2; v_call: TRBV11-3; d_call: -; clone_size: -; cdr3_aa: CASSLFAASRSGELFF; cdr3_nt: TGTGCCAGCAGCTTATTCGCGGCTAGCCGGTCCGGGGAGCTGTTTTTT
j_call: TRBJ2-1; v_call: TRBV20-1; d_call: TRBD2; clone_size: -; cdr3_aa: CSASRGRLAGNNEQFF; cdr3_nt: TGCAGTGCTAGTAGAGGGCGACTAGCGGGGAACAATGAGCAGTTCTTC
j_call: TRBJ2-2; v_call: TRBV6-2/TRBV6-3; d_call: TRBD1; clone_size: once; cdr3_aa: CASSSMRQGPNTGELFF; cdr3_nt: TGTGCCAGCAGTTCCATGAGACAGGGGCCTAACACCGGGGAGCTGTTTTTT
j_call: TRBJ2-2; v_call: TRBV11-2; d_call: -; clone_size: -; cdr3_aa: CASSWRSTGELFF; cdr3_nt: TGTGCCAGCAGCTGGCGGTCAACCGGGGAGCTGTTTTTT
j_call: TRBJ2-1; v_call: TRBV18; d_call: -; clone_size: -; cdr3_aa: CASSPLGGSYNEQFF; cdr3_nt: TGTGCCAGCTCACCACTCGGCGGCTCCTACAATGAGCAGTTCTTC
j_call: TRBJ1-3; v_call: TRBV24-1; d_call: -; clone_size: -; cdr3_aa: CATSLSSSGNTIYF; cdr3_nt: TGTGCCACCAGTCTGTCTAGCTCTGGAAACACCATATATTTT
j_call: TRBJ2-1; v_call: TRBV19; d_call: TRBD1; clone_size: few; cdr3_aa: CASSNPGGTGGNEQFF; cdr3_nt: TGTGCCAGTAGCAACCCCGGAGGGACAGGGGGCAATGAGCAGTTCTTC
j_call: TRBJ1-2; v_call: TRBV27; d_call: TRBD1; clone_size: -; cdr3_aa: CASSPQGAVYGYTF; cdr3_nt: TGTGCCAGCAGTCCACAGGGGGCGGTCTATGGCTACACCTTC
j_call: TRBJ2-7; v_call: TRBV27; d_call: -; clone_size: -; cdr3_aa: CASSFRTPQKVSYEQYF; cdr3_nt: TGTGCCAGCAGTTTTAGGACACCCCAAAAGGTGTCCTACGAGCAGTACTTC
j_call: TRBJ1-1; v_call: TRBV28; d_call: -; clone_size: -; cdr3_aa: CASSLSPGTTEAFF; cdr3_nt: TGTGCCAGCAGTTTGTCTCCAGGAACCACTGAAGCTTTCTTT
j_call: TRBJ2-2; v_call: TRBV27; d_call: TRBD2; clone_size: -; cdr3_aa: CASSAPSGGQPTGELFF; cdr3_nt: TGTGCCAGCAGCGCTCCTAGCGGGGGACAACCTACCGGGGAGCTGTTTTTT
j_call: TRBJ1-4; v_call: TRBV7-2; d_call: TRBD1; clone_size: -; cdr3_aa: CASSLAGTGVEKLFF; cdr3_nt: TGTGCCAGCAGCTTAGCGGGGACAGGGGTAGAAAAACTGTTTTTT
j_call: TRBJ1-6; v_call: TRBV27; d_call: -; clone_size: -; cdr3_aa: CASSLKRVNSPLHF; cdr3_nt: TGTGCCAGCAGTTTAAAACGGGTTAATTCACCCCTCCACTTT
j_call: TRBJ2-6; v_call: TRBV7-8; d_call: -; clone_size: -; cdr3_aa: CASSLARAGANVLTF; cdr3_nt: TGTGCCAGCAGCTTAGCCAGGGCTGGGGCCAACGTCCTGACTTTC
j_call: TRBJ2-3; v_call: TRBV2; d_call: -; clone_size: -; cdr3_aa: CASSEVGVQFSTDTQYF; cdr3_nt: TGTGCCAGCAGTGAGGTCGGGGTACAGTTTAGCACAGATACGCAGTATTTT
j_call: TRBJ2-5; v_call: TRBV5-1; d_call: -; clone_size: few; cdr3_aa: CASSYQSPRDFQETQYF; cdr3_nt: TGCGCCAGCAGCTACCAATCTCCCCGGGACTTCCAAGAGACCCAGTACTTC
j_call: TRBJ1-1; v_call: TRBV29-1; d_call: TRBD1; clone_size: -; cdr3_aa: CSVPQGTGGFTNTEAFF; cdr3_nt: TGCAGCGTTCCTCAAGGGACAGGGGGCTTTACGAACACTGAAGCTTTCTTT
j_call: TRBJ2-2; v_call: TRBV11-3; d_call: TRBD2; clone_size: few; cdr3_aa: CASSLSVAGVSGELFF; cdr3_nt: TGTGCCAGCAGCTTAAGTGTAGCGGGAGTTTCCGGGGAGCTGTTTTTT
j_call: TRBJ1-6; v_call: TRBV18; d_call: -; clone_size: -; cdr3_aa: CASSPKSNSPLHF; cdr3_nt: TGTGCCAGCTCACCAAAGAGTAATTCACCCCTCCACTTT
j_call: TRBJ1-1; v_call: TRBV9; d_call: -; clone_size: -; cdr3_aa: CASKGVRDTEAFF; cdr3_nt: TGTGCCAGCAAAGGAGTGAGGGACACTGAAGCTTTCTTT
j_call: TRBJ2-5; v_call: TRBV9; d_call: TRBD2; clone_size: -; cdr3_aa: CASSVGRTSGSRGETQYF; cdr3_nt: TGTGCCAGCAGCGTAGGGAGAACTAGCGGGAGTCGAGGGGAGACCCAGTACTTC
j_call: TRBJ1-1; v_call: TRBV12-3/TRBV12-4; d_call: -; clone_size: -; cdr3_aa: CASSLARTRAFF; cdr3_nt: TGTGCCAGCAGTTTAGCGCGAACGAGAGCTTTCTTT
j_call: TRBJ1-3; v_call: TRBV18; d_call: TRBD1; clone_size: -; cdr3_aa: CASSPRQGSGNTIYF; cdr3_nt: TGTGCCAGCTCACCGAGACAGGGGTCTGGAAACACCATATATTTT
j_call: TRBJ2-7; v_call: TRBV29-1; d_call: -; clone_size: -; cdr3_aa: CSVAGAAKRYF; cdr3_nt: TGCAGCGTTGCTGGGGCTGCAAAACGGTACTTC
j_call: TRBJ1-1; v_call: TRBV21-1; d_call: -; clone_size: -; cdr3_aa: CASSKSPGQGSTEAFF; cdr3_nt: TGTGCCAGCAGCAAGAGTCCGGGACAGGGAAGCACTGAAGCTTTCTTT
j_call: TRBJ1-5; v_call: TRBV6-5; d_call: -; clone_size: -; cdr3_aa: CASSYIRGSNQPQHF; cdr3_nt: TGTGCCAGCAGTTACATCAGGGGCAGCAATCAGCCCCAGCATTTT
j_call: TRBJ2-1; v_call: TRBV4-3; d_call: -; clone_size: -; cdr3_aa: CASSRAGQTEQFF; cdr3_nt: TGCGCCAGCAGCCGGGCTGGGCAGACTGAGCAGTTCTTC
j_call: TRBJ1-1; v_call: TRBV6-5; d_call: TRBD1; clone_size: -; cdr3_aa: CASSQETGGRQAFF; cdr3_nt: TGTGCCAGCAGCCAAGAGACAGGGGGAAGGCAAGCTTTCTTT
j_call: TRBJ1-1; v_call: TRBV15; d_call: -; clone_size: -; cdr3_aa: CATSRASGTEAFF; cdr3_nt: TGTGCCACCAGCAGAGCGTCGGGGACAGAAGCTTTCTTT
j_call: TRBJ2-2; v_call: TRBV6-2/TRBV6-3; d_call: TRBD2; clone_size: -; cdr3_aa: CASSWASGGAWTGELFF; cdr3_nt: TGTGCCAGCAGCTGGGCTAGCGGGGGGGCCTGGACCGGGGAGCTGTTTTTT
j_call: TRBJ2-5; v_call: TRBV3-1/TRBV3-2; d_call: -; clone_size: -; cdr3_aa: CASSQDRGSSGLGTQYF; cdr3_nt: TGTGCCAGCAGCCAAGATAGGGGTAGCAGTGGCCTTGGGACCCAGTACTTC
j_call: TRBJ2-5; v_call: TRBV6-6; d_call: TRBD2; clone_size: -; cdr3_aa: CASSSLLPGGETQYF; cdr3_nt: TGTGCCAGCAGTTCCCTCCTTCCCGGGGGGGAGACCCAGTACTTC
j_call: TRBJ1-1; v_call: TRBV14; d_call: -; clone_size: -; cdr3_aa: CASSQERYRINTEAFF; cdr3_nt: TGTGCCAGCAGCCAAGAAAGGTACAGAATTAACACTGAAGCTTTCTTT
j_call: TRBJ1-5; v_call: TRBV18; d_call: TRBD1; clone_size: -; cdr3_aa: CASSPPTGALYQPQHF; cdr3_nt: TGTGCCAGCTCACCACCGACAGGGGCTTTATATCAGCCCCAGCATTTT
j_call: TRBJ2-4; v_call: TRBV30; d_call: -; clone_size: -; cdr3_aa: CAWSMGAVGKNIQYF; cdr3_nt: TGTGCCTGGAGTATGGGGGCCGTAGGCAAAAACATTCAGTACTTC
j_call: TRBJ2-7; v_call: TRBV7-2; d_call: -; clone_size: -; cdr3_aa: CASSQGAGGNYEQYF; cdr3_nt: TGTGCCAGCAGCCAGGGGGCGGGAGGGAACTACGAGCAGTACTTC
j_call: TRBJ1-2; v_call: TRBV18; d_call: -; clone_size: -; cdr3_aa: CASSPGAMNGYTF; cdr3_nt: TGTGCCAGCTCACCAGGGGCAATGAATGGCTACACCTTC
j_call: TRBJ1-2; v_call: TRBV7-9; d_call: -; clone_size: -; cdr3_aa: CASSAGGRGNYGYTF; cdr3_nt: TGTGCCAGCAGCGCGGGGGGTCGGGGGAACTATGGCTACACCTTC
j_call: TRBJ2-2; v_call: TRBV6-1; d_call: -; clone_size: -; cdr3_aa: CASSLGAGELFF; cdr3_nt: TGTGCCAGCAGCCTAGGGGCCGGGGAGCTGTTTTTT